This T cell receptor beta chain was sequenced in a study of blood T cell repertoires in COVID-19. Study information: Nucleic acid was either cDNA or gDNA, and it came from T cells, B-cell-depleted T cells, or PBMCs.

CDR1 is SNHLY, CDR2 FYNNEI, per germline. With 2 bases removed from V and 0 bases from J, the gap between germline ends came to 11 bases. The CDR3 spans 16 residues. Original analysis: Cell counts per sample came from amplifying reference gene primers. Produced via immunoSEQ multiplex PCR; TCRdb's table is partial and in-frame only. That table gives V, J and clone size, and the DNA gave D and trimming. The sample lists some 220,000 clones, nearly 85% occurring once. The source material was peripheral blood. The receptor was derived from a woman in her 30s with COVID-19, enrolled during active disease. The chain links TRBV2 to TRBJ1-5; weak D call: TRBD1 (5 bases). CDR3 sequence reads: CASSERGRYSNQPQHF. The DNA for the CDR3 is TGTGCCAGCAGTGAAAGGGGCAGATATAGCAATCAGCCCCAGCATTTT. Looking up the rest from reference TRBV2 and TRBJ1-5 gives the full variable domain: EPEVTQTPSHQVTQMGQEVILRCVPISNHLYFYWYRQILGQKVEFLVSFYNNEISEKSEIFDDQFSVERPDGSNFTLKIRSTKLEDSAMYFCASSERGRYSNQPQHFGDGTRLSIL.